This is a list of T cell receptor beta chains from one sample in a study of human T cells and chemical hapten exposure. TCRdb itself ran the RACE reads through MiXCR, one entry per CDR3 protein. The sample lists about 39,000 distinct CDR3 sequences; approximately 11% were seen once. The sample in question was whole blood, obtained in connection with sensitization to the hapten diphenylcyclopropenone (DPC). These receptors all come from a woman aged 40 to 50 with alopecia areata. Some clones in this sample may be carry-over from other donors' samples. CDR3s include the opening cysteine and the closing phenylalanine or tryptophan. D genes are given only for firm matches. Size is omitted from some rows. Given values are once, few, many or a class for expanded clones.

j_gene,v_gene,abundance,d_gene,CDR3aa,CDR3nt
TRBJ2-7,TRBV5-1,.,TRBD2,CASSPTSGSKYEQYF,TGCGCCAGCAGCCCGACTAGCGGGAGTAAGTACGAGCAGTACTTC
TRBJ1-2,TRBV3-1,many,.,CASSPSSWGYTF,TGTGCCAGCAGTCCCTCTTCATGGGGCTACACCTTC
TRBJ2-7,TRBV19,.,TRBD1,CASSLQGAHPREQYF,TGTGCCAGTAGTCTACAGGGGGCGCATCCACGCGAGCAGTACTTC
TRBJ2-3,TRBV27,.,.,CASHRRDWGDTQYF,TGTGCCAGTCACCGCCGGGACTGGGGAGATACGCAGTATTTT
TRBJ2-6,TRBV28,many,.,CASLKSGANVLTF,TGTGCCAGCTTAAAGTCTGGGGCCAACGTCCTGACTTTC
TRBJ2-7,TRBV3-1,.,.,CASSQELVKYF,TGTGCCAGCAGCCAAGAACTAGTAAAGTACTTC
TRBJ2-1,TRBV19,.,.,CASTAGRSYNEQFF,TGTGCCAGTACGGCGGGCCGCTCCTACAATGAGCAGTTCTTC
TRBJ2-5,TRBV7-2,.,TRBD2,CASSPAGGRRETQYF,TGTGCCAGCAGCCCCGCGGGGGGGCGACGAGAGACCCAGTACTTC
TRBJ1-2,TRBV5-1,many,TRBD1,CASSLEDRRANYGYTF,TGCGCCAGCAGCTTGGAGGACAGGAGAGCTAACTATGGCTACACCTTC
TRBJ1-1,TRBV6-5,few,.,CASRAGLLNTEAFF,TGTGCCAGCAGGGCCGGGCTCCTTAACACTGAAGCTTTCTTT
TRBJ2-5,TRBV5-4,many,TRBD1,CASSSSPDRLSETQYF,TGTGCCAGCAGTTCATCCCCGGACAGGTTAAGTGAGACCCAGTACTTC
TRBJ1-4,TRBV9,.,.,CASSVALGEGEKLFF,TGTGCCAGCAGCGTAGCTCTGGGGGAGGGTGAAAAACTGTTTTTT
TRBJ2-7,TRBV29-1,many,.,CSVREAAEQYF,TGCAGCGTGAGGGAGGCGGCCGAGCAGTACTTC
TRBJ2-2,TRBV6-2/TRBV6-3,.,.,CASMPTPQGRKAGELFF,TGTGCCAGCATGCCGACCCCCCAGGGGAGGAAGGCCGGGGAGCTGTTTTTT
TRBJ2-3,TRBV5-3,.,.,CARSLVCPDTQYF,TGTGCCAGAAGCTTGGTCTGTCCGGATACGCAGTATTTT
TRBJ2-1,TRBV30,.,.,CAWNLAGNEQFF,TGTGCCTGGAATTTAGCTGGCAATGAGCAGTTCTTC
TRBJ2-3,TRBV5-1,few,.,CASSYTPGVSTDTQYF,TGCGCCAGCAGCTACACACCGGGGGTGAGCACAGATACGCAGTATTTT
TRBJ2-7,TRBV20-1,many,TRBD2,CSANGLAGTYEQYF,TGCAGTGCAAATGGACTAGCGGGGACCTACGAGCAGTACTTC
TRBJ1-1,TRBV5-1,many,.,CASSPELNTEAFF,TGCGCCAGCAGCCCCGAACTGAACACTGAAGCTTTCTTT
TRBJ1-3,TRBV29-1,.,.,CSVAGLDSSIRNTIYF,TGCAGCGTTGCCGGCTTGGACAGCTCCATCAGAAACACCATATATTTT
TRBJ1-2,TRBV9,many,.,CASSTQTGLGIYGYTF,TGTGCCAGCAGCACCCAGACAGGCCTGGGCATATATGGCTACACCTTC
TRBJ1-2,TRBV28,few,TRBD1,CASSGGQGGHYGYTF,TGTGCCAGCAGTGGAGGACAGGGCGGGCACTATGGCTACACCTTC
TRBJ1-4,TRBV28,many,.,CASNTAATNEKLFF,TGTGCCAGCAATACAGCCGCAACTAATGAAAAACTGTTTTTT
TRBJ1-1,TRBV10-1,many,.,CASSAGPLNTEAFF,TGCGCCAGCAGTGCGGGACCCCTGAACACTGAAGCTTTCTTT
TRBJ2-5,TRBV7-6,many,.,CASSLELPQGVARETQYF,TGTGCCAGCAGCTTAGAGCTCCCTCAGGGAGTAGCGCGAGAGACCCAGTACTTC
TRBJ2-5,TRBV6-6,.,.,CASRYGGADQETQYF,TGTGCCAGCCGATATGGAGGGGCAGACCAAGAGACCCAGTACTTC
TRBJ2-1,TRBV29-1,few,TRBD2,CSVSSGGLNEQFF,TGCAGCGTCTCCAGCGGGGGGCTTAATGAGCAGTTCTTC
TRBJ1-3,TRBV30,.,.,CAWSVLGGSGTGNTIYF,TGTGCCTGGAGTGTACTAGGTGGCTCGGGCACTGGAAACACCATATATTTT
TRBJ2-6,TRBV7-8,.,.,CASSLGSGAIGANVLTF,TGTGCCAGCAGCTTAGGTTCAGGGGCGATAGGGGCCAACGTCCTGACTTTC
TRBJ2-5,TRBV4-3,few,TRBD1,CASSQDQGGTGTQYF,TGCGCCAGCAGCCAAGATCAAGGGGGCACGGGGACCCAGTACTTC
TRBJ2-7,TRBV11-1,.,.,CASSPRTGNYEQYF,TGTGCCAGCAGCCCTCGGACGGGCAACTACGAGCAGTACTTC
TRBJ2-5,TRBV10-3,many,TRBD2,CAIGSSGVTQYF,TGTGCGATCGGTTCTAGCGGGGTGACCCAGTACTTC
TRBJ1-1,TRBV7-9,many,.,CASSLDQGNTEAFF,TGTGCCAGCAGTTTAGACCAGGGGAACACTGAAGCTTTCTTT
TRBJ2-1,TRBV11-2,few,.,CASSIYNNEQFF,TGTGCCAGCAGTATTTACAACAATGAGCAGTTCTTC
TRBJ2-7,TRBV6-2/TRBV6-3,.,.,CAVGESSYEQYF,TGTGCCGTCGGCGAGAGCTCCTACGAGCAGTACTTC
TRBJ2-5,TRBV30,.,.,CAWTRGFRETQYF,TGTGCCTGGACCCGGGGTTTCAGGGAGACCCAGTACTTC
TRBJ2-1,TRBV29-1,many,.,CSVVQVLGPHNEQFF,TGCAGCGTTGTGCAGGTCCTAGGACCCCACAATGAGCAGTTCTTC
TRBJ1-6,TRBV6-1,many,TRBD1,CASSSSWTGRESSYNSPLHF,TGTGCCAGCAGTTCAAGTTGGACAGGGAGGGAGAGCTCCTATAATTCACCCCTCCACTTT
TRBJ2-7,TRBV29-1,few,.,CSVLRDGSSYEQYF,TGCAGCGTTCTTAGGGACGGGAGCTCCTACGAGCAGTACTTC
TRBJ1-1,TRBV7-8,few,.,CASSSLKGNTEAFF,TGTGCCAGCAGCTCCCTTAAGGGGAACACTGAAGCTTTCTTT
TRBJ1-1,TRBV14,many,TRBD1,CASSLGQGARAFF,TGTGCCAGCAGCCTGGGGCAGGGGGCGCGAGCTTTCTTT
TRBJ1-1,TRBV29-1,many,TRBD1,CSVVDRERNTEAFF,TGCAGCGTTGTCGACAGGGAAAGGAACACTGAAGCTTTCTTT
TRBJ2-3,TRBV28,.,.,CASRPGSYGDTQYF,TGTGCCAGCAGACCCGGGTCCTATGGCGATACGCAGTATTTT
TRBJ2-1,TRBV14,few,TRBD2,CASSQLIRTSGTPYNEQFF,TGTGCCAGCAGCCAGCTAATCAGGACTAGCGGGACACCGTACAATGAGCAGTTCTTC
TRBJ2-7,TRBV5-1,.,.,CASSLYGQTYEQYF,TGCGCCAGCAGCTTGTACGGACAGACCTACGAGCAGTACTTC